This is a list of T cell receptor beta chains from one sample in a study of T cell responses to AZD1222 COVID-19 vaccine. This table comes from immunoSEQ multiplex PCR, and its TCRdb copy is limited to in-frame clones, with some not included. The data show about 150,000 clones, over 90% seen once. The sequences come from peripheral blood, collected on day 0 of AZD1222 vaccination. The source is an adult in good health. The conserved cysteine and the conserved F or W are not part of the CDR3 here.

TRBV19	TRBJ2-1	ASSMGLAGIGNEQF
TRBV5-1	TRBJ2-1	ASSLGGYSYNEQF
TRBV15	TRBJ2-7	ATSSPGIAGRDSYEQY
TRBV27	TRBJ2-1	ASSLSGGRNNEQF
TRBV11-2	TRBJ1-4	ASSLSREGLEKLF
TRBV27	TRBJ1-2	ASSSTGDLGGYT
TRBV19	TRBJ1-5	ASSIFTGTGGQPQH
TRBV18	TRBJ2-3	ASSQQGALVTDTQY
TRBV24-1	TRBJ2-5	ATSDLRTDHQETQY
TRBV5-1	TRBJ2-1	ASSGQGYNEQF
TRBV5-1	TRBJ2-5	ASSSRGVPQETQY
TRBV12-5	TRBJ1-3	ASGPASGSSGNTIY
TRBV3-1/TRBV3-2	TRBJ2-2	ASSPRANTGELF
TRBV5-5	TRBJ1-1	ASSLDRSFTEAF
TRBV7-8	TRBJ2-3	ASSGVGTGEDTQY
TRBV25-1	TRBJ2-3	ASSVRGSGYTDTQY
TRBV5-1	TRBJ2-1	ASSLVLRTAASSYNEQF
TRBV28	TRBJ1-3	ASSLWAGSSGNTIY
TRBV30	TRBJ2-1	AWSVLGLDNEQF